Listed here is a single TCR beta chain. Germline CDR1 GTSNPN, CDR2 SVGIG (reference sequence). Trimming removed 0 bases from V and 7 bases from J, with 6 bases in between. There are 12 residues in the CDR3. Using immunoSEQ multiplex PCR, the repertoire was profiled, and TCRdb retains in-frame clones only, with some absent. Here the sample spans under 850,000 clones, 88% being singletons. The sample belongs to a study of shared T cell receptors in the human thymus. These same data were also listed under a study on human thymus T cells. Turning to that study: Resected material from corrective heart surgery provided the thymus tissue analysed. Related research has reported that thymic repertoires overlap highly among unrelated individuals.

Material: thymocytes. The chain uses TRBV30 and TRBJ2-2, with D uncertain. The clonotype comes from a boy younger than two with a congenital heart defect. The CDR3 spells CAWSVQFGELFF. For the CDR3, the DNA is TGTGCCTGGAGTGTTCAGTTCGGGGAGCTGTTTTTT.